This T cell receptor (beta chain) derives from a study of post-analysis software for immune sequencing data (dated by TCRdb to between 2015 and 2016). At the level of the whole study: Relapsing-remitting, secondary progressive and progressive-relapsing multiple sclerosis were recorded as disease courses, and subtype annotation was lacking for some patients. The patient repertoires were set against under 13 previously published healthy control repertoires from donors whose ages ranged from about 6 to 25 years. A subset of samples was prepared in parallel using single-end sample barcoding, then pooled and co-amplified after Illumina adapter ligation. The paper's findings and limits, for the study overall: The multiple sclerosis patient group was slightly younger than the control group. Compared with controls, multiple sclerosis patients had significantly lower normalized Chao1 diversity, a finding suggesting substantial peripheral T-cell clonal expansion. Direct clustering with F measure revealed strong co-clustering of samples prepared in the same batch, which led to a batch-effect correction. Significantly higher frequencies in patients than in controls were found for a handful of TRBV segments, including TRBV5-6, TRBV5-1 and TRBV20-1.

V loses 5 bases at its end and J loses 8 bases; junction bases beyond the gene matches: 12. The germline V gene gives CDR1 as SGHVS and CDR2 as FNYEAQ. The CDR3 starts with the cysteine, ends with the phenylalanine, and has 16 residues. Kept here is only the CDR3 DNA, which spans 48 bases and is read in frame from base 1. There are a few counts of this clonotype. What this receptor recognizes is not known. No clone much larger than this one lies a single base away; base qualities are absent. Library generation was performed with PCR. Sequencing instrument: Illumina HiSeq 2500. To reduce PCR and sequencing biases, unique molecular identifiers were built into the TCR beta cDNA libraries. Around 500,000 cDNA molecules were obtained for every 1 to 10 million input T cells, so each molecule roughly corresponded to one T cell. The patient libraries were prepared and sequenced using the same protocol as the earlier healthy control dataset. Samples belonging to the same batch were prepared together, multiplexed and sequenced on a shared HiSeq lane. In the original analysis: Raw barcoded reads were processed with MIGEC, and single-read molecular identifier groups were discarded before consensus assembly and CDR3 extraction. VDJtools was used for post-analysis of the clonotype tables, and diversity was normalized by down-sampling every dataset to the size of the smallest sample. To correct batch-related cross-sample contamination, repertoire overlap clustering matched CDR3 amino acid sequences but not nucleotide sequences. In TCRdb, the public reads were trimmed at Q25 with fastp and aligned with MiXCR, with productive beta chains retained. All rows with the same CDR3 protein become a single entry with the most common DNA and genes. The V and J calls were not made by the authors but by TCRdb's processing. The sample yields hundreds of thousands of distinct CDR3 sequences; approximately 53% were counted once. Of the sample, under 6% falls within the top ten clones.

TCR beta repertoires were profiled from peripheral blood of roughly 13 young patients with multiple sclerosis to demonstrate the VDJtools post-analysis software. Multiple sclerosis patients were children and adolescents aged roughly 6 to 17 years. The sequenced sample was blood. This chain is built from TRBV7-6 and TRBJ2-1, with TRBD1 identical over 10 junction bases. The sequence came from a girl aged 5 to 17 with multiple sclerosis. The CDR3 here reads CASSAHRTGGVDEQFF. The bases are TGTGCCAGCAGCGCTCATCGGACAGGGGGGGTGGATGAGCAGTTCTTC.